A selection of T cell receptor beta chains follows, all from one sample in a study of response to subunit inactivated influenza vaccine. MiXCR was run by TCRdb on the RT-PCR reads, yielding one entry per CDR3 protein. The table records about 520,000 distinct CDR3 sequences, approximately 7.2% of them present only once. The sample consisted of PBMCs from blood, taken around 25 months after vaccination. The receptors here all came from a man between 50 and 75 years old who received an inactivated influenza vaccine. Each CDR3 is given with its conserved first and last residue. The order of the fields is clone size, V gene, J gene, D gene, CDR3 DNA, CDR3 protein. A D gene is named only where the DNA matches it firmly. Clone size is given for some rows only: seen once, a few or many times, or a class if the clone is expanded.

clone size: -; V gene: TRBV6-1; J gene: TRBJ2-5; D gene: TRBD2; CDR3 DNA: TGTGCCAGCAGCTCCGGGGGGTTAGCGGAAGAGACCCAGTACTTC; CDR3 protein: CASSSGGLAEETQYF
clone size: many; V gene: TRBV6-2/TRBV6-3; J gene: TRBJ1-5; D gene: -; CDR3 DNA: TGTGCCAGCAGCGACAGTTGGGTCAATCAGCCCCAGCATTTT; CDR3 protein: CASSDSWVNQPQHF
clone size: few; V gene: TRBV14; J gene: TRBJ2-7; D gene: -; CDR3 DNA: TGTGCCAGCAGCCAAGGTCTAGTCTCCTACGAGCAGTACTTC; CDR3 protein: CASSQGLVSYEQYF
clone size: few; V gene: TRBV7-6; J gene: TRBJ2-1; D gene: TRBD2; CDR3 DNA: TGTGCCAGCAGCCAAAAGGGACTAGCGGGCTACAATGAGCAGTTCTTC; CDR3 protein: CASSQKGLAGYNEQFF
clone size: many; V gene: TRBV7-9; J gene: TRBJ1-1; D gene: -; CDR3 DNA: TGTGCCAGCAGCTTAGTACTCACTGAAGCTTTCTTT; CDR3 protein: CASSLVLTEAFF
clone size: many; V gene: TRBV2; J gene: TRBJ1-2; D gene: -; CDR3 DNA: TGTGCCAGCAGCCAAGTTAACTATGGCTACACCTTC; CDR3 protein: CASSQVNYGYTF
clone size: few; V gene: TRBV18; J gene: TRBJ2-3; D gene: -; CDR3 DNA: TGTGCCAGCTCAGGAAGGACAGAGCCTAGCACAGATACGCAGTATTTT; CDR3 protein: CASSGRTEPSTDTQYF
clone size: -; V gene: TRBV4-2; J gene: TRBJ1-6; D gene: -; CDR3 DNA: TGTGCCAGCAGCCCAGACGAAGGCTCCTATAATTCACCCCTCCACTTT; CDR3 protein: CASSPDEGSYNSPLHF
clone size: many; V gene: TRBV10-3; J gene: TRBJ2-5; D gene: TRBD1; CDR3 DNA: TGTGCCATCAGTGAGGGGACAGGGCGTACTAAGAGTCCCCAGTACTTC; CDR3 protein: CAISEGTGRTKSPQYF
clone size: -; V gene: TRBV18; J gene: TRBJ2-5; D gene: -; CDR3 DNA: TGTGCCAGCTCACCCGGGACGGAACAAGGGACCCAGTACTTC; CDR3 protein: CASSPGTEQGTQYF
clone size: many; V gene: TRBV5-8; J gene: TRBJ2-5; D gene: TRBD1; CDR3 DNA: TGTGCCAGCAGCAAAGATCTCGGGACAGTACAAGAGACCCAGTACTTC; CDR3 protein: CASSKDLGTVQETQYF
clone size: -; V gene: TRBV7-3; J gene: TRBJ1-2; D gene: -; CDR3 DNA: TGTGCCAGCTGCTTAACGGCCCGGGGAAGCTATGGCTACACCTTC; CDR3 protein: CASCLTARGSYGYTF
clone size: many; V gene: TRBV24-1; J gene: TRBJ2-3; D gene: TRBD2; CDR3 DNA: TGTGCCACCAGTGATTTAGCGGCTAGCGGACGGATGGATACGCAGTATTTT; CDR3 protein: CATSDLAASGRMDTQYF
clone size: -; V gene: TRBV10-3; J gene: TRBJ1-1; D gene: -; CDR3 DNA: TGTGCCAGCCTGGTGCAGCTGGGCACTGAAGCTTTCTTT; CDR3 protein: CASLVQLGTEAFF
clone size: few; V gene: TRBV2; J gene: TRBJ1-5; D gene: -; CDR3 DNA: TGTGCCAGCCAAGGGGGGAGCAATCAGCCCCAGCATTTT; CDR3 protein: CASQGGSNQPQHF
clone size: few; V gene: TRBV20-1; J gene: TRBJ2-1; D gene: -; CDR3 DNA: TGCAGTGCCGTGGACCTTACGGACAATGAGCAGTTCTTC; CDR3 protein: CSAVDLTDNEQFF
clone size: many; V gene: TRBV3-1; J gene: TRBJ1-1; D gene: -; CDR3 DNA: TGTGCCAGCAGCCAGGGGGAGCGCACTGAAGCTTTCTTT; CDR3 protein: CASSQGERTEAFF
clone size: few; V gene: TRBV20-1; J gene: TRBJ1-5; D gene: -; CDR3 DNA: TGCAGTGCGCTTAACCTCGGCCCCCGGCCCAATCAGCCCCAGCATTTT; CDR3 protein: CSALNLGPRPNQPQHF
clone size: -; V gene: TRBV7-2; J gene: TRBJ1-2; D gene: -; CDR3 DNA: TGTGCCAGCAGCTTATTGTTGAACTATGGCTACACCTTC; CDR3 protein: CASSLLLNYGYTF
clone size: many; V gene: TRBV3-1; J gene: TRBJ2-1; D gene: -; CDR3 DNA: TGTGCCAGCAGCCGCCTGGATAATGAGCAGTTCTTC; CDR3 protein: CASSRLDNEQFF
clone size: -; V gene: TRBV4-2; J gene: TRBJ1-6; D gene: -; CDR3 DNA: TGTGCCAGCAGCCAAGACTTTCTGCGAGGGCCCTCACCCCTCCACTTT; CDR3 protein: CASSQDFLRGPSPLHF
clone size: many; V gene: TRBV29-1; J gene: TRBJ2-1; D gene: -; CDR3 DNA: TGCAGCGTTTTGCGCGGCGATTCCTACAATGAGCAGTTCTTC; CDR3 protein: CSVLRGDSYNEQFF
clone size: -; V gene: TRBV5-4; J gene: TRBJ2-3; D gene: TRBD1; CDR3 DNA: TGTGCCAGCAGCTCCGGACAGGGGCTGACAGATACGCAGTATTTT; CDR3 protein: CASSSGQGLTDTQYF
clone size: many; V gene: TRBV9; J gene: TRBJ1-5; D gene: TRBD1; CDR3 DNA: TGTGCCAGCAGCGATGGACAGGGGTTTGATCAGCCCCAGCATTTT; CDR3 protein: CASSDGQGFDQPQHF
clone size: -; V gene: TRBV20-1; J gene: TRBJ2-5; D gene: TRBD2; CDR3 DNA: TGCAGTGCTAAGACCTCTAGCGGGAGGGCCTTGGAGACCCAGTACTTC; CDR3 protein: CSAKTSSGRALETQYF